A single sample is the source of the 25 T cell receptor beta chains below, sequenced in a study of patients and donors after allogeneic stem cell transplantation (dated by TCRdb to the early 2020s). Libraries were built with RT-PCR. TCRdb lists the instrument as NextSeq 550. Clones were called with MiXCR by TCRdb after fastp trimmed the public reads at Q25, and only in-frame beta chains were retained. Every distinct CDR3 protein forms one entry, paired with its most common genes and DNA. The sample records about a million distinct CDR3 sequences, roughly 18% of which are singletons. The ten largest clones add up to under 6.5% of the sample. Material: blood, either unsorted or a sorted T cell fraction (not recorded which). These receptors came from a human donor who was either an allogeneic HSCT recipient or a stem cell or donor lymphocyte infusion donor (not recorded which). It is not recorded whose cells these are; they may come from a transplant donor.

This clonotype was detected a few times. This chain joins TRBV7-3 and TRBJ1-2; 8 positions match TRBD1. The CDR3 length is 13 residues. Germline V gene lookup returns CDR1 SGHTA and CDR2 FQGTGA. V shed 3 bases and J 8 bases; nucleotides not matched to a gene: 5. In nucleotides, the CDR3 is TGTGCCAGCAGCTTTAGACAGGGGAGCGGCTACACCTTC. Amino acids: CASSFRQGSGYTF.

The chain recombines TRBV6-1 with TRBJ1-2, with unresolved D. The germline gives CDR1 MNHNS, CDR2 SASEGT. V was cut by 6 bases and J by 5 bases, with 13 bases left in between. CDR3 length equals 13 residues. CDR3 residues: CASSIASRYGYTF. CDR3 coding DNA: TGTGCCAGCAGCATTGCGAGCCGATATGGCTACACCTTC.

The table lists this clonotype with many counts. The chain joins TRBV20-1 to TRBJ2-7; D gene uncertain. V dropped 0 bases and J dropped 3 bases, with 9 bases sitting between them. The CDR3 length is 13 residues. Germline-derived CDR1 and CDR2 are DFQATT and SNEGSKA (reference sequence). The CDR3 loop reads CSARDRNSYEQYF. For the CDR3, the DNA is TGCAGTGCTAGAGATCGTAACAGCTACGAGCAGTACTTC.

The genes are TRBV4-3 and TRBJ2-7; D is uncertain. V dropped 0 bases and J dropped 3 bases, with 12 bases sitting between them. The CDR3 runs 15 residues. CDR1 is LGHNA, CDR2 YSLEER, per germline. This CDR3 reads CASSQDGGVFYEQYF. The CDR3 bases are TGCGCCAGCAGCCAAGACGGCGGAGTTTTCTACGAGCAGTACTTC.

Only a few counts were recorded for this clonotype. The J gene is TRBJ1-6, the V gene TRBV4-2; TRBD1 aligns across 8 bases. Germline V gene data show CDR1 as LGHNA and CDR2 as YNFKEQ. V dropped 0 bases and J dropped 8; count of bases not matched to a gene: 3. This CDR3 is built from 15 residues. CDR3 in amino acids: CASSQDHRGDSPLHF. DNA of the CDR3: TGTGCCAGCAGCCAAGATCACAGGGGGGATTCACCCCTCCACTTT.

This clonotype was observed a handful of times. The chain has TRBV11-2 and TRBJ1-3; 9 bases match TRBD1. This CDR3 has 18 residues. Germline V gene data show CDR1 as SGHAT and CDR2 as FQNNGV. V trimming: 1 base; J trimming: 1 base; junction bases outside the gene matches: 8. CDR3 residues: CASSLVRVGQGSGNTIYF. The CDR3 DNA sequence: TGTGCCAGCAGCTTAGTGCGGGTGGGACAGGGATCTGGAAACACCATATATTTT.

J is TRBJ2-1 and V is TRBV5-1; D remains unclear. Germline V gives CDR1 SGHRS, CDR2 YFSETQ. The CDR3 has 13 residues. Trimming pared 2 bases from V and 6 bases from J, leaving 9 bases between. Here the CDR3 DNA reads TGCGCCAGCAGCTTCGACTCGACCAATGAGCAGTTCTTC. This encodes CASSFDSTNEQFF.

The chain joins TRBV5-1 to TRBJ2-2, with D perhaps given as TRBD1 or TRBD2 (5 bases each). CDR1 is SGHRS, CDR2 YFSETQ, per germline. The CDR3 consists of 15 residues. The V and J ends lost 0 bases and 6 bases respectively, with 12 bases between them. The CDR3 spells CASSLEGTSPGELFF. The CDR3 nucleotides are TGCGCCAGCAGCTTGGAGGGGACCTCGCCCGGGGAGCTGTTTTTT.

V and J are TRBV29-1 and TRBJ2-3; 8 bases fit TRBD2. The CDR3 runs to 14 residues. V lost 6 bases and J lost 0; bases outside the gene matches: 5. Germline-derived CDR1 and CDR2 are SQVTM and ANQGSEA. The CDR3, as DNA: TGCAGCGTCGGGACTAGGCCTAGCACAGATACGCAGTATTTT. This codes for CSVGTRPSTDTQYF.

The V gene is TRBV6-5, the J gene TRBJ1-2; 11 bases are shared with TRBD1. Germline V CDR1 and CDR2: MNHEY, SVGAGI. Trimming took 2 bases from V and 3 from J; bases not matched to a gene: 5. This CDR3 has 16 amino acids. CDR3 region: CASSYQGQGADYGYTF. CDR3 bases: TGTGCCAGCAGTTACCAAGGACAGGGGGCTGACTATGGCTACACCTTC.

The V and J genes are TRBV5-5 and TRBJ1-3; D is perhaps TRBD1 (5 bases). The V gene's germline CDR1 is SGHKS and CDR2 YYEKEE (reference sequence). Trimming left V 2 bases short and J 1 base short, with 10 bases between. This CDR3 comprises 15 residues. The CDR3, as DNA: TGTGCCAGCAGCTTTGGAGGGGCATCTGGAAACACCATATATTTT. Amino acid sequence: CASSFGGASGNTIYF.

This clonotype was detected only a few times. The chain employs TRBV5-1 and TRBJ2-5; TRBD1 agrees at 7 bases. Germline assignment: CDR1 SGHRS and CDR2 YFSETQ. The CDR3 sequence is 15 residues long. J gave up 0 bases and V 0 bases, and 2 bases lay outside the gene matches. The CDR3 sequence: CASSLGTGHQETQYF. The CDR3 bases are TGCGCCAGCAGCTTGGGGACAGGACACCAAGAGACCCAGTACTTC.

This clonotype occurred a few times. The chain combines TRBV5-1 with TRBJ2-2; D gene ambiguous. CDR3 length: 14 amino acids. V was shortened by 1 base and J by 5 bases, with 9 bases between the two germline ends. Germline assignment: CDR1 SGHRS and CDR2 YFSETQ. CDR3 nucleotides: TGCGCCAGCAGCTTGAGGTGGCGGACCGGGGAGCTGTTTTTT. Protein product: CASSLRWRTGELFF.

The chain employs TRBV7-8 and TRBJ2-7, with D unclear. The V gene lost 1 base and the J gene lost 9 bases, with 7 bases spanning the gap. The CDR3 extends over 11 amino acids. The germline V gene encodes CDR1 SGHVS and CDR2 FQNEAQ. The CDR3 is CASSLDRGQYF. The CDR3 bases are TGTGCCAGCAGCTTAGACCGCGGGCAGTACTTC.

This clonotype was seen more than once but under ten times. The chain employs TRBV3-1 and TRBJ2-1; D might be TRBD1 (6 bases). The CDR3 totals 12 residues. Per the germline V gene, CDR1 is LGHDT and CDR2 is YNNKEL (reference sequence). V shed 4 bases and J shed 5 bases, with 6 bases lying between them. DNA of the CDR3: TGTGCCAGCAGCCGACAGGACAATGAGCAGTTCTTC. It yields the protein CASSRQDNEQFF.

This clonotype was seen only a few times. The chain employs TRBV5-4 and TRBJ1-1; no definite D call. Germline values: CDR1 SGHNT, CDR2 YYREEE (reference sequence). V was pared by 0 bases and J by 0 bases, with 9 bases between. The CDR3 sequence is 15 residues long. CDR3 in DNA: TGTGCCAGCAGCTTGGCTCCCAGAGTGAACACTGAAGCTTTCTTT. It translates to CASSLAPRVNTEAFF.

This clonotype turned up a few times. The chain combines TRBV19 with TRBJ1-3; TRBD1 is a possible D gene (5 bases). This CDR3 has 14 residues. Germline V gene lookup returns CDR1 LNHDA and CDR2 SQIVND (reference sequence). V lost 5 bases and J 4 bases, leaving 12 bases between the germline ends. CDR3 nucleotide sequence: TGTGCCAGTAGTCCTATCAGGGACGGAAACACCATATATTTT. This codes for CASSPIRDGNTIYF.

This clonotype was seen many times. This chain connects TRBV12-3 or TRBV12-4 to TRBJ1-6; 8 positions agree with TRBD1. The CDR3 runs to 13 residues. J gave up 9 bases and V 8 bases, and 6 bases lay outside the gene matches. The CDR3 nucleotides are TGTGCCAGCGGACAGGGTGGGACTTCACCCCTCCACTTT. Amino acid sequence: CASGQGGTSPLHF.

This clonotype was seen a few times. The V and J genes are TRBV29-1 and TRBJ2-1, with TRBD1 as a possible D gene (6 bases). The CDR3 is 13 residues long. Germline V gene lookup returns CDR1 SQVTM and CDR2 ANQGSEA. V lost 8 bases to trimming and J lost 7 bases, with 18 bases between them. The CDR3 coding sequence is TGCAGCTCCAGAGGGGGACACAGTAATGAGCAGTTCTTC. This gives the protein CSSRGGHSNEQFF.

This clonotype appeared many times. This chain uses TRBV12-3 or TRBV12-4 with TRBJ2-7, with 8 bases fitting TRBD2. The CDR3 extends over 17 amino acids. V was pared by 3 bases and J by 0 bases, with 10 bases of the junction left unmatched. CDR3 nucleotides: TGTGCCAGCAGTTTGTCCACGGGGGGGAGGAGCTCCTACGAGCAGTACTTC. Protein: CASSLSTGGRSSYEQYF.

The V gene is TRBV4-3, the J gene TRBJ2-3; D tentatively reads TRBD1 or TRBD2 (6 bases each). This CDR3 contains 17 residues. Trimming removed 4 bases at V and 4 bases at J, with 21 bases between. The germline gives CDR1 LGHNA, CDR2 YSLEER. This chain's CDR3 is CASSLSGAPRSADTQYF. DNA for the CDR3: TGCGCCAGCAGCCTATCGGGGGCGCCGAGGTCTGCAGATACGCAGTATTTT.

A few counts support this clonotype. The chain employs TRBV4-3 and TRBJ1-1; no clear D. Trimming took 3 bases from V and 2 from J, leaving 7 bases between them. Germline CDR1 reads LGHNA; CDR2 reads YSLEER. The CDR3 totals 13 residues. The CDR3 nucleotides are TGCGCCAGCAGCCAGGATTATAACACTGAAGCTTTCTTT. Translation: CASSQDYNTEAFF.

In nucleotides, the CDR3 is TGTGCCATCAGAGCACAGGGTGGGAATTCACCCCTCCACTTT. This translates into CAIRAQGGNSPLHF. V usage is TRBV10-3 and J usage is TRBJ1-6, with D tentatively TRBD1 (6 bases). The V end was cut by 6 bases, the J end by 7 bases, with 13 bases between. CDR1 and CDR2 from the germline V gene are ENHRY and SYGVKD. The CDR3 spans 14 residues.

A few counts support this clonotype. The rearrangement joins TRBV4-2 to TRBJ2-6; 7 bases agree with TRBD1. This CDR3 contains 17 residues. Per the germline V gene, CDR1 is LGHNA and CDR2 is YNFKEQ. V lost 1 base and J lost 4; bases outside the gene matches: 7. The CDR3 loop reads CASSQGRQGSGANVLTF. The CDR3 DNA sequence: TGTGCCAGCAGCCAAGGCAGACAGGGTTCAGGGGCCAACGTCCTGACTTTC.

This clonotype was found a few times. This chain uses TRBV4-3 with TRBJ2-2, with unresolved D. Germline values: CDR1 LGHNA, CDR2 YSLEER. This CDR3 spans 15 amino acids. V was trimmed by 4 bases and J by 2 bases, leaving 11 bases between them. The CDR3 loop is CASSLSTANTGELFF. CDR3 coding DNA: TGCGCCAGCAGCCTCTCTACAGCTAACACCGGGGAGCTGTTTTTT.